The 2 T cell receptor beta chains given below trace back to one sample, sequenced in a study of CD8 T cells in Susac syndrome. It was with random hexamers that about 0.45 to 1 ug RNA was reverse transcribed. MiXCR, run by TCRdb on the immunoSEQ multiplex PCR reads, gives a single entry per CDR3 protein. The repertoire holds around 270,000 distinct CDR3 sequences, with about 88% as singletons. Sequencing was carried out using CD8+ T cells from PBMCs. Every receptor here comes from a human donor with multiple sclerosis.

V and J are TRBV29-1 and TRBJ1-5, with D perhaps TRBD1 (5 bases). The V end was cut by 1 base, the J end by 7 bases, with 17 bases between. There are 15 residues in the CDR3. The germline V gene encodes CDR1 SQVTM and CDR2 ANQGSEA. This CDR3 is CSVEVTGEPGQPQHF. The CDR3, as DNA: TGCAGCGTTGAAGTCACGGGGGAACCGGGGCAGCCCCAGCATTTT. Based on the CDR3 plus reference TRBV29-1 and TRBJ1-5, the full variable domain is SAVISQKPSRDICQRGTSLTIQCQVDSQVTMMFWYRQQPGQSLTLIATANQGSEATYESGFVIDKFPISRPNLTFSTLTVSNMSPEDSSIYLCSVEVTGEPGQPQHFGDGTRLSIL.

The chain couples TRBV29-1 to TRBJ2-7; D perhaps matches TRBD2 (6 bases). Germline values: CDR1 SQVTM, CDR2 ANQGSEA. Trimming took 2 bases from V and 2 from J, leaving 10 bases between them. This CDR3 comprises 13 residues. CDR3 region: CSVESREAYEQYF. The CDR3 coding sequence is TGCAGCGTTGAAAGCAGGGAGGCCTACGAGCAGTACTTC.